This T cell receptor beta chain is from a study of Graves' ophthalmopathy and Graves' hyperthyroidism. Germline V CDR1 and CDR2: SGHAT, FQNNGV. The CDR3 is 13 residues long. V was clipped by 6 bases and J by 3 bases; unmatched bases: 5. At least ten counts were recorded for this clonotype. Amplification of the TCR beta CDR3 regions used RNA transcripts (as template). The workflow started with a first-round RT-PCR run with HTBI primers and then moved on to a second-round multiplex PCR. TCRdb reprocessed the multiplex PCR reads via MiXCR and lists one record per CDR3 protein. This table holds approximately 160,000 distinct CDR3 sequences, 37% found once. Other autoimmune diseases, uncontrolled infections, pregnancy or lactation excluded patients from enrollment.

The origin of this receptor is a middle-aged woman with Graves' ophthalmopathy. The sequenced sample consisted of peripheral blood. The chain uses TRBV11-2 and TRBJ2-7; 7 bases agree with TRBD1. The CDR3: CASRLRQGYEQYF. The DNA for the CDR3 is TGTGCCAGCAGGCTAAGACAGGGCTACGAGCAGTACTTC.